These 4 T cell receptor beta chains were sequenced from one sample in a study of glioma-infiltrating T cells. Amplification of TCR alpha and beta CDR3 regions from RNA used iRepertoire nested multiplex PCR. TCRdb fed the multiplex PCR reads into MiXCR, producing one record per CDR3 protein. The data show roughly 120,000 distinct CDR3 sequences, 23% seen once. Source material: glioma tissue, nonneoplastic brain tissue, or PBMCs (not recorded which). The source of these receptors is a human donor with low-grade glioma or glioblastoma, undergoing nonglioma brain surgery, or in good health (not recorded which).

Concerning this clonotype itself: A read error is possible here, since a much larger clone lies one base away. The rearrangement links TRBV30 to TRBJ1-2; D ambiguous. The V and J ends lost 4 bases and 2 bases respectively, with 14 bases between them. Per germline, CDR1 GTSNPN and CDR2 SVGIG (reference sequence). The CDR3 contains 14 residues. Here the CDR3 DNA reads TGTGCCTGGATTGTACTGTACGGGAACTATGGCTACACCTTC. Protein product: CAWIVLYGNYGYTF.

Note on this clonotype: One end of the junction does not line up with germline, which may come from a read error. Written as DNA, the CDR3 is TGTGCCATCAGCCAACAGCTAGCGGGAGACTACGAGCAGTACTTC. This encodes CAISQQLAGDYEQYF. The chain uses TRBV3-1 and TRBJ2-7; 10 bases are shared with TRBD2. The CDR3 spans 15 residues. Germline loops: CDR1 LGHDT, CDR2 YNNKEL (reference sequence).

Notes on this clonotype: A junction boundary mismatches the germline segment, possibly from a read error. The gene calls are TRBV7-2 and TRBJ2-7; D gene ambiguous. The CDR3 is 14 residues long. In germline, CDR1 is SGHTA, CDR2 FQGNSA. The chain's CDR3 is CASGLAHLSYEQYF. DNA of the CDR3: TGTGCCAGCGGCTTAGCACACCTCTCCTACGAGCAGTACTTC.

A remark on this clonotype: A clone one base away is much larger, so this may be a read error. The chain links TRBV27 to TRBJ2-7; D is uncertain. In germline, CDR1 is MNHEY, CDR2 SMNVEV (reference sequence). V shed 3 bases and J shed 0 bases, with 6 bases lying between them. This CDR3 has 13 residues. The chain's CDR3 is CASSFTPSYEQYF. The CDR3 DNA reads as TGTGCCAGCAGTTTTACTCCCTCCTACGAGCAGTACTTC.